The clone carrying this T cell receptor (beta chain) was seen only a few times. This sample is drawn from a study of blood T cells in healthy people across ages. It was with a sample-barcoded 5' primer and a J-beta primer mix that a second PCR of roughly 7 to 12 cycles was run. MiXCR, run by TCRdb on the 5' RACE reads, gives a single entry per CDR3 protein. The table lists 1,100,000 or so distinct CDR3 sequences, more than 40% of them singletons, with approximately 20% in the top ten. The sequence derives from a woman in her fifties or sixties in good health. Sequencing was done on a sample of blood.

The CDR3 bases are TGTGCCAGCAGTCCCTTGGCCAACGTCCTGACTTTC. It yields the protein CASSPLANVLTF. The genes are TRBV7-9 and TRBJ2-6; D ambiguous. This CDR3 is 12 amino acids long. V dropped 6 bases and J dropped 6 bases, with 6 bases sitting between them. Per the germline V gene, CDR1 is SEHNR and CDR2 is FQNEAQ (reference sequence).